The present T cell receptor beta chain was sequenced within a study of cytomegalovirus exposure and HLA in healthy donors. In the case of this clone: The antigen is not known.

The PCR made use of 60 Vbeta and 13 Jbeta primers. Only in-frame clones appear in the TCRdb table, and some are missing; sequencing was by immunoSEQ multiplex PCR. Among approximately 150,000 clones listed, approximately 81% were seen once. The study's findings and limits: As confirmed in vitro, three CMV-associated chains were specific for CMV antigens. Investigators reported 150 to 200 TCR beta chains as tied to cytomegalovirus. Among immune exposure information, only CMV serostatus was available.

The CDR3 has 17 residues. V was clipped by 3 bases and J by 0 bases, with 17 bases between them. Germline-derived CDR1 and CDR2 are SNHLY and FYNNEI. The receptor was isolated from a man aged 45-65 years in good health and CMV-seropositive. The chain joins TRBV2 to TRBJ1-2, with D hard to call. The source material was PBMCs. In DNA, the CDR3 is TGTGCCAGCAGTGACGGCACGGGTCGTTCCGCTAACTATGGCTACACCTTC. Protein product: CASSDGTGRSANYGYTF.